This paragraph reports one T cell receptor beta chain. As yet, its antigen is unknown. Semi-nested PCR with Nested Universal Primer A followed constant-region reverse priming of full-length variable regions. TCRdb independently ran MiXCR on the 5' RACE reads; one entry per CDR3 protein. Among about 50,000 distinct CDR3 sequences listed, 28% were seen once. Study conclusions and caveats: Tumor Tregs overlapped most with tumor, then blood, naive CD4+ cells. The larger-cohort validation was restricted to a single TCR beta V-J rearrangement rather than whole repertoires.

Germline V gene lookup returns CDR1 SGHAT and CDR2 FQDESV (reference sequence). This CDR3 spans 16 amino acids. V was cut by 3 bases and J by 1 base, with 15 bases left in between. The chain combines TRBV11-1 with TRBJ1-2; D remains ambiguous. The sequencing sample was made of naive CD4+ T cells sorted from blood. The subset is: naive CD4+ T cells, CD4+CD45RA+CD25-. The sequence was obtained from a female donor with breast cancer. CDR3 in amino acids: CASSFGTGGNNYGYTF. CDR3 nucleotides: TGTGCCAGCAGCTTCGGCACCGGTGGTAATAACTATGGCTACACCTTC.